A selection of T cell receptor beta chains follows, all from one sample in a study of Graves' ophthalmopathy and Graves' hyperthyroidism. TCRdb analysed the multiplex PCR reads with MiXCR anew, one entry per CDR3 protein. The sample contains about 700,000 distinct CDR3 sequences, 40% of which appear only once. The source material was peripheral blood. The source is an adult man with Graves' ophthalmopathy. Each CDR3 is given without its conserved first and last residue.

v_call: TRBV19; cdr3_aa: ASSTKGQSWLNTEAF
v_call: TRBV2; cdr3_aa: ASSVGMADTQY
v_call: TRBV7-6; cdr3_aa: VSSPRDRNEKLF
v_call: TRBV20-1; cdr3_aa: SAEDRLSYEQY
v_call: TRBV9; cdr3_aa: ASSGLGVEQY
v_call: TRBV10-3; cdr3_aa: ASSSTSGGGTDTQY
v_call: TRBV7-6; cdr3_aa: ASSQRNYEQY
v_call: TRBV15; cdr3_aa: ATSRWGRGNEKLF
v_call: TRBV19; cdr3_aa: ASSSQGGGSGANVLT
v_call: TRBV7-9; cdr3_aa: ASSLLEGSTYEQY
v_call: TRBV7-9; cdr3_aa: ASRGSRRGHTGELF
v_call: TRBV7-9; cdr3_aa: ASSLVKRDTQY
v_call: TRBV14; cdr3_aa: ASSPRLGSGELF
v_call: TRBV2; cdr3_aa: ASRTGQGVYVQY
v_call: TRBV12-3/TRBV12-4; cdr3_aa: ASSFTTDSYNSPLH
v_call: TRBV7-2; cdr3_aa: ASSLAGGGKQY
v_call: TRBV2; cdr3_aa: ASAVDGPPQH
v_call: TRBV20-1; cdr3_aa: SAPLSSATYEQY
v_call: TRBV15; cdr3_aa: ATSGKFTGELF
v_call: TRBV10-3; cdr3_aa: AIGTGTHTEAF
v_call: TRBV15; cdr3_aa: ATSRRQDREFHYGYT
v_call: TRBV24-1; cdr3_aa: ASSSRQGSGYEQY
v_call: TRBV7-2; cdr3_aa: ASSLVGSGWQY
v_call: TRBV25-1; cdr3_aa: ASRPTSGSTGELF
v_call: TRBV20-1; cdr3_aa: SASSDGELF
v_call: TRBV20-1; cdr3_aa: SARVIQQETQY
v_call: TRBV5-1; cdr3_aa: ASRGWDSTNTEAF
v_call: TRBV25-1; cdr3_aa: ASSPLAGGDTIY
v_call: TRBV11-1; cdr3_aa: ASSLDTGADTQY
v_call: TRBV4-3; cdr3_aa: ASSQAPTGGQETQY
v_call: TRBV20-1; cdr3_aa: SAFGQDTYEQY
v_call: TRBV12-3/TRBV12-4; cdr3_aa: ASSFWDKYGYT
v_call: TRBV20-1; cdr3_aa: SARGRGSGANVLT
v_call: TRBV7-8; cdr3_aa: ASRSGQGGREKLF
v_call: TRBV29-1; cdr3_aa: SVAGGFGGAGAEAF
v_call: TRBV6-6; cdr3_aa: ASSWGRTGNTEAF
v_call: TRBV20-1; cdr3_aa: SAPTSGTGLGEQY
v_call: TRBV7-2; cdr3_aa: ASSQRAGSKPQH
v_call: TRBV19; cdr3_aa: ASRQANSNQPQH
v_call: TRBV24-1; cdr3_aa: ATSEPRGGLQEETQY
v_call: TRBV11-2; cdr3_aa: ASSHEAGTSVTPMGSYEQY
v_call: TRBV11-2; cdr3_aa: ASSGQGGYEQC
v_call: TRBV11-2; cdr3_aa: ASSSWTGRANYGYT
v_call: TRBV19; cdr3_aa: ASSEQGFSDQPQH
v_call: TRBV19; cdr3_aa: ASSISTGHNSPLH
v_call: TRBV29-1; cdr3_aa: SVLGGHLYGYT
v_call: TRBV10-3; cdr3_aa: AISEPRGLTGELF
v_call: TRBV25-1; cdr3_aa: ASSDSAGGKETQY
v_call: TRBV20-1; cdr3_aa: SARRDRVSGYT
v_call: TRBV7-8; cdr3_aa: ASSQGIGASYGYT
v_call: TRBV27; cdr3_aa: ASLGVNTEAF
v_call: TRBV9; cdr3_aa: ASSVAEDRRSYNEQF
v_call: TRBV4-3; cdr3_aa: ASSHTAGYT
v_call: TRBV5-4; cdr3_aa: ASSFAQLNTEAF
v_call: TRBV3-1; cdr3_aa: ASSQLGQGSGGYEQY
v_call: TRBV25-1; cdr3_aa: ASVARGHGYT
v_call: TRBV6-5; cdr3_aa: ASSHRTGRLAQETQY
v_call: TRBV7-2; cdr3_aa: ASSLDAGAIYGYT
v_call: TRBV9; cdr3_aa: ASSPLAGGILKQY